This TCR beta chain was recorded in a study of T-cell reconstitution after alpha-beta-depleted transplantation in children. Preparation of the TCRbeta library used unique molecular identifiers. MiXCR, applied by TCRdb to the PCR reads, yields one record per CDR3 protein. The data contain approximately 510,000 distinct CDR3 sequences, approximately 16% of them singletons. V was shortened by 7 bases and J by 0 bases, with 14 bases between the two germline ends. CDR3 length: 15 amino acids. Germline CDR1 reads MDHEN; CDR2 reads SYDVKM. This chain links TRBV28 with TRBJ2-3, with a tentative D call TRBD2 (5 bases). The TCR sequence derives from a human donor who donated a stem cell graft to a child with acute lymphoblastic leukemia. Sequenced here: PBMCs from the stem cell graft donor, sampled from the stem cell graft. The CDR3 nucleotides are TGTGCCAGCAAACCAGGAGGCAGTAGCACAGATACGCAGTATTTT. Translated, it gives CASKPGGSSTDTQYF.